Listed here are 15 T cell receptor beta chains from one sample, sequenced in a study of tumor-infiltrating lymphocytes in primary liver carcinoma. A primer matching the constant region was used to make TCR beta cDNA from 500 to 650 ng of total RNA. Three nested multiplex PCR rounds, a slightly modified ARM-PCR, produced the libraries for TCR beta. For around 9 cycles apiece, the opening two PCR rounds ran with TRBV1-TRBV30 forward primers and a C-beta reverse primer. TCRdb re-called the multiplex PCR reads through MiXCR, storing one row per CDR3 protein. The table has roughly 330,000 distinct CDR3 sequences, 65% seen once. RNA isolated from unsorted whole blood supplied the blood RNA, with germline DNA also extracted. Sequenced material: peripheral blood. Every receptor here comes from a man aged 35 to 55 with primary liver carcinoma and hepatitis B virus infection.

In the case of this clonotype: At one end the junction does not follow the germline gene, possibly because of a read error. The chain joins TRBV5-1 to TRBJ2-7, with TRBD2 matching over 8 bases. Germline-derived CDR1 and CDR2 are SGHRS and YFSETQ. The CDR3 consists of 15 residues. The CDR3 DNA reads TGCGCCAGGAGCTGGACGGGACTAGGGGCCGACGAGCAGTACTTC. Protein: CARSWTGLGADEQYF.

About this clonotype itself: A single base separates this from a much larger clone, so it may be a read error. The V and J genes are TRBV6-2 or TRBV6-3 and TRBJ2-1; 13 bases map to TRBD2. The CDR3 covers 15 residues. Germline V gives CDR1 MNHEY, CDR2 SVGEGT. The CDR3 coding sequence is TGTGCCAGCAGTTACGGGACTAGCGGGATACGTGAGCGGTTCTTC. Protein: CASSYGTSGIRERFF.

In the case of this clonotype: A much bigger clone sits one base away, suggesting this may be a read error. No conserved phenylalanine or tryptophan is present at the end of the CDR3, so a read error is the likely explanation. The rearrangement links TRBV6-5 to TRBJ1-1; 10 bases map to TRBD1. The ends lost 2 bases at V and 3 bases at J; junction bases unmatched: 3. CDR1 MNHEY and CDR2 SVGAGI come from the germline V gene. The CDR3 covers 15 residues. CDR3 amino acids: CASSYGQGVDTEAFL. The CDR3 DNA follows: TGTGCCAGCAGTTACGGACAGGGGGTAGACACTGAAGCTTTCCTT.

This clonotype has a count of ten or more. The chain has TRBV29-1 and TRBJ2-1; TRBD2 agrees at 8 bases. Germline CDR1 and CDR2: SQVTM and ANQGSEA. This CDR3 is 13 amino acids long. With V trimmed by 8 bases and J by 6 bases, 9 bases remained unmatched. CDR3 region: CSLNSGTSNEQFF. The CDR3 DNA reads as TGCAGCCTTAATTCCGGGACTAGCAATGAGCAGTTCTTC.

In this sample, this clonotype turned up many times. At one end the junction does not follow the germline gene, possibly because of a read error. The rearrangement links TRBV6-6 to TRBJ1-2; D is ambiguous. The CDR3 sequence is 13 residues long. CDR1 and CDR2 from the germline V gene are MNHNY and SVGAGI (reference sequence). The CDR3 sequence is CASRYESNYGYTF. The CDR3 bases are TGTGCCAGCCGTTACGAATCTAACTATGGCTACACCTTC.

Concerning this clonotype: One base away lies a much larger clone, so this may be a sequencing read error. J is TRBJ2-1 and V is TRBV4-2, with D perhaps matching TRBD1 or TRBD2 (5 bases each). Germline loops: CDR1 LGHNA, CDR2 YNFKEQ. The CDR3 is 15 amino acids. CDR3 in DNA: TGTGCCAGCACCCAAGAAGGGACCGAATACAATGAGCAGTTCTTC. This encodes CASTQEGTEYNEQFF.

Remarks on this clonotype: Being one base from a much bigger clone, this may be a read error. The chain carries TRBV29-1 and TRBJ1-2, with D possibly TRBD1 on 5 matching bases. CDR1 SQVTM and CDR2 ANQGSEA come from the germline V gene. CDR3 length equals 15 residues. This chain's CDR3 is CSVEQPRGSRYDYTF. Here the CDR3 DNA reads TGCAGCGTTGAACAACCCCGGGGCTCTCGCTATGACTACACCTTC.

A word on this clonotype: A junction boundary mismatches the germline segment, possibly from a read error. V usage is TRBV11-1 and J usage is TRBJ2-3, with unresolved D. This CDR3 has 14 amino acids. Germline lookup yields CDR1 SGHAT and CDR2 FQDESV (reference sequence). The CDR3 nucleotides read TGTCCCAGCAGCTTCATGGGGATTGGTGTTACGCAGTATTTT. The encoded protein is CPSSFMGIGVTQYF.

There are a few counts of this clonotype. The genes are TRBV5-1 and TRBJ2-1; D remains unclear. The CDR3 consists of 14 residues. Deletions cut 1 base from V and 4 bases from J, with 9 bases between. CDR1 is SGHRS and CDR2 is YFSETQ in the germline V gene. This chain's CDR3 is CASSLLGYYNEQFF. The CDR3 DNA reads TGCGCCAGCAGCTTGCTGGGTTATTACAATGAGCAGTTCTTC.

This clonotype occurred once. The chain combines TRBV6-5 with TRBJ2-3, with D perhaps TRBD2 (5 bases). The CDR3 covers 16 residues. Looked up from germline, CDR1 is MNHEY and CDR2 is SVGAGI. Trimming shortened V by 0 bases and J by 2 bases, and 12 bases separated the two germline ends. Here the CDR3 reads CASSYSRATATDTQYF. The DNA for the CDR3 is TGTGCCAGCAGTTACTCGAGGGCCACCGCCACAGATACGCAGTATTTT.

The chain links TRBV6-1 to TRBJ2-3; D remains unclear. Trimming removed 0 bases at V and 10 bases at J, with 11 bases between. This CDR3 region has 13 residues. CDR1 and CDR2 (germline): MNHNS, SASEGT. The CDR3 sequence is CASSEAPVAPQYF. CDR3 coding DNA: TGTGCCAGCAGTGAAGCGCCGGTAGCTCCGCAGTATTTT.

In its sample, this clonotype is medium-sized. The CDR3 is CASSSRTGGNTEAFF. The CDR3 bases are TGTGCCAGCAGCTCGCGGACAGGCGGGAACACTGAAGCTTTCTTT. The chain joins TRBV11-2 to TRBJ1-1, with TRBD1 identical over 7 bases. The trim removed 4 bases at V and 1 base at J, leaving 6 bases unmatched. Germline loops: CDR1 SGHAT, CDR2 FQNNGV. There are 15 residues in the CDR3.

Notes on this clonotype: An end of the junction differs from the germline gene, which may be a read error. The J gene is TRBJ2-7, the V gene TRBV11-2; 10 nucleotides agree with TRBD2. Germline CDR1 is SGHAT and CDR2 is FQNNGV. This CDR3 contains 15 residues. The CDR3 reads CANSFFLASGGGQYF. The CDR3, as DNA: TGTGCCAACAGCTTTTTTTTAGCTAGCGGGGGAGGGCAGTACTTC.

The chain employs TRBV21-1 and TRBJ2-5; no check of the table's D call, TRBD1, against the DNA was made. TRBV21-1 is an annotated pseudogene. This CDR3 contains 15 residues. The CDR3 loop reads CASSEARDNQETQYF. The CDR3, as DNA: TGTGCCAGCAGCGAAGCCCGGGACAACCAAGAGACCCAGTACTTC.

This rearrangement joins TRBV4-3 to TRBJ2-7, with a tentative D call TRBD2 (7 bases). This CDR3 is built from 12 residues. Germline values: CDR1 LGHNA, CDR2 YSLEER. The germline V and J ends were trimmed by 3 bases and 7 bases, with 10 bases remaining between them. The CDR3 loop is CASSQGGGEQYF. The CDR3 DNA reads as TGCGCCAGCAGCCAGGGAGGGGGAGAGCAGTACTTC.